The T cell receptor beta chain described here comes from a study of blood T cells in healthy people across ages. The second PCR ran roughly 6 to 11 cycles with a sample-barcoded 5' primer and J-beta primers. TCRdb re-analysed the 5' RACE reads in MiXCR, keeping a single row per CDR3 protein. There are about 1.7 million distinct CDR3 sequences in the sample; about 30% occur only once, and more than 6% lies in the top ten. Overall study findings and caveats: Investigators viewed diversity estimates from one million T cells as underestimates, the study reported.

Trimming cost V 5 bases and J 0 bases, with 11 bases left between them. Germline V CDR1 and CDR2: SQVTM, ANQGSEA. The CDR3 runs 15 residues. This clonotype was counted ten times or more. Its antigen is as yet unknown. The chain combines TRBV29-1 with TRBJ2-6; TRBD1 is a possible D gene (5 bases). The sample consisted of blood. The TCR was taken from a woman in her thirties in good health. CDR3 loop: CSVRTLLSGANVLTF. CDR3 coding DNA: TGCAGCGTTCGGACATTGCTCTCTGGGGCCAACGTCCTGACTTTC.